This T cell receptor beta chain was identified during a study of neoadjuvant anti-PD-1 for oral cavity cancer. Study-level points and caveats: Only three patients per response group were TCR-analyzed; validation needed.

This clone occurred once. Its antigen is not identified. Trimming removed 0 bases at V and 5 bases at J, with 9 bases between. Germline CDR1 is GTSNPN and CDR2 is SVGIG (reference sequence). The CDR3 spans 13 residues. Repertoires were generated with immunoSEQ multiplex PCR, while TCRdb's copy carries only in-frame clones and drops some. The profile shows 11,000 to 15,000 clones, 71% of them singletons. The time point is: after neoadjuvant nivolumab, at surgical resection. This receptor was obtained from a person aged 35-79 years with oral cavity squamous cell carcinoma. The chain combines TRBV30 with TRBJ2-3; TRBD2 might be the D (6 bases). Specimen: PBMCs, collected after nivolumab (anti-PD-1) treatment. CDR3 protein: CAWSVRRGDTQYF. CDR3 DNA: TGTGCCTGGAGTGTACGGAGGGGAGATACGCAGTATTTT.